The 26 T cell receptor beta chains given below trace back to one sample, sequenced in a study of molecular identifiers for immune sequencing clone quantification (dated by TCRdb to the late 2010s). Libraries were made using PCR. Sequencing was carried out with a NextSeq 500. The public sequencing data were trimmed at Q25 with fastp and processed into clonotypes with MiXCR by TCRdb, which kept only in-frame beta chains. Rows with one shared CDR3 protein collapse into an entry with the most common genes and DNA. The sample has hundreds of thousands of distinct CDR3 sequences on record, about 25% of them singletons. The top ten clones comprise about 0.73% of the sample. Sequenced material: naive CD8+ T cells from blood, with Jurkat cell RNA spiked in. This sample's cell subset or site label indicates: FACS-sorted CD8+CD4-CCR7+CD45RA+ naive T cells. These receptor sequences come from a human donor in good health. Some libraries in this study had Jurkat cell RNA spiked in.

The table lists this clonotype with many counts. CDR3 DNA sequence: TGTGCCAGCAGCTTGGCACAGAGCTACGAGCAGTACTTC. Translation: CASSLAQSYEQYF. The chain employs TRBV7-9 and TRBJ2-7; no firm D call. The CDR3 is 13 residues long. The V end was cut by 3 bases, the J end by 3 bases, with 9 bases between. Germline values: CDR1 SEHNR, CDR2 FQNEAQ (reference sequence). The complete variable domain, with remaining parts taken from reference TRBV7-9 and TRBJ2-7, reads DTGVSQNPRHKITKRGQNVTFRCDPISEHNRLYWYRQTLGQGPEFLTYFQNEAQLEKSRLLSDRFSAERPKGSFSTLEIQRTEQGDSAMYLCASSLAQSYEQYFGPGTRLTVT.

The V gene is TRBV15, the J gene TRBJ1-4; 8 bases are shared with TRBD1. Germline CDR1 and CDR2: LNHNV and YYDKDF (reference sequence). V gave up 7 bases and J gave up 0 bases; unmatched junction bases: 10. The CDR3 sequence is 17 residues long. The CDR3 DNA reads as TGTGCCACCATGGGGATCGGACAGGGTCCAACTAATGAAAAACTGTTTTTT. Its protein product is CATMGIGQGPTNEKLFF.

This clonotype was counted only a few times. This rearrangement joins TRBV4-3 to TRBJ2-7, with 8 nucleotides matching TRBD2. This CDR3 comprises 17 residues. J lost 6 bases, V lost 0 bases, and 13 bases had no gene match. Germline V gene sequence: CDR1 LGHNA, CDR2 YSLEER. The CDR3 DNA reads TGCGCCAGCAGCCAAGATTTGAGGGGACTAGGAGGCGGCGAGCAGTACTTC. This gives the protein CASSQDLRGLGGGEQYF.

Worth noting for this clonotype: A much more abundant neighbour one base away suggests this may be a read error. The genes are TRBV2 and TRBJ2-3; possible D gene TRBD2, 6 bases. From germline, CDR1 is SNHLY and CDR2 FYNNEI. The CDR3 runs 15 residues. DNA for the CDR3: TGTGCCAGCAGTGGCGGCCTAGCGAACACAGATACGCGGTATTTT. Its protein is CASSGGLANTDTRYF.

This clonotype was found many times. The rearrangement links TRBV12-5 to TRBJ2-3; possible D gene TRBD1, 5 bases. The CDR3 extends over 15 amino acids. V was shortened by 3 bases and J by 0 bases, with 10 bases between the two germline ends. Per the germline V gene, CDR1 is LGHNT and CDR2 is FRNRAP. CDR3 sequence (DNA): TGTGCTAGTGGTTTAAGACAGTCTAGCACAGATACGCAGTATTTT. Residues: CASGLRQSSTDTQYF.

As regards this clonotype: A much larger clone differs by one base, so this may be a read error. The chain employs TRBV20-1 and TRBJ1-1; D might be TRBD1 (5 bases). The germline CDR1 and CDR2 sequences are DFQATT and SNEGSKA (reference sequence). Trimming stripped 0 bases from V and 0 bases from J, with 14 bases between. The CDR3 extends over 16 amino acids. CDR3 bases: TGCAGTGCTAGAGATAGAGTGGGGCTAGTGAACACTGAAGCTTTCTTT. The encoded protein is CSARDRVGLVNTEAFF.

This sequence joins TRBV6-1 and TRBJ2-7; TRBD1 is a possible D gene (6 bases). V lost 6 bases and J 2 bases, leaving 17 bases between the germline ends. Germline CDR1 MNHNS, CDR2 SASEGT. CDR3 length equals 15 residues. CDR3 sequence: CASRLTGLGTYEQYF. For the CDR3, the DNA is TGTGCCAGCAGACTAACAGGGTTGGGGACCTACGAGCAGTACTTC.

The table lists this clonotype with a few counts. CDR3 amino acids: CASSLEALPGELFF. The CDR3 DNA reads as TGTGCCAGCAGCTTGGAGGCCCTCCCCGGGGAGCTGTTTTTT. This chain uses TRBV5-5 with TRBJ2-2, with D hard to call. Trimming removed 0 bases from V and 6 bases from J, with 9 bases in between. The CDR3 sequence is 14 residues long. CDR1 SGHKS and CDR2 YYEKEE come from the germline V gene (reference sequence).

This clonotype has ten or more counts. The rearrangement links TRBV5-4 to TRBJ2-2; possibly TRBD1 for D (5 bases). V lost 4 bases and J lost 0, with 13 bases in between. Germline lookup yields CDR1 SGHNT and CDR2 YYREEE (reference sequence). The CDR3 length is 16 residues. CDR3 sequence reads: CASSPLDIANTGELFF. In DNA, the CDR3 is TGTGCCAGCAGCCCCCTGGACATCGCGAACACCGGGGAGCTGTTTTTT.

The chain joins TRBV27 to TRBJ2-5; D uncertain. V gave up 5 bases and J gave up 5 bases, with 12 bases separating them. CDR1 MNHEY and CDR2 SMNVEV come from the germline V gene (reference sequence). There are 13 residues in the CDR3. This CDR3 reads CASSPIGSETQYF. CDR3 DNA sequence: TGTGCCAGCAGTCCCATAGGATCGGAGACCCAGTACTTC.

Comment on this clonotype: The junction departs from germline at one end; a sequencing error may be responsible. V gene TRBV6-5 combines with J gene TRBJ2-2; D might be TRBD1 (6 bases). This CDR3 spans 16 amino acids. Germline values: CDR1 MNHEY, CDR2 SVGAGI. The CDR3 nucleotides are TGTGCCAGCGGTTACGGATTACAGGGGAACACCGGGGAGCTGTTTTTT. Its translation is CASGYGLQGNTGELFF.

This clonotype was picked up many times. V and J are TRBV4-1 and TRBJ2-5; a possible D gene is TRBD1 (6 bases). The CDR3 is made up of 17 amino acids. CDR1 MGHRA and CDR2 YSYEKL come from the germline V gene. V was trimmed by 0 bases and J by 4 bases, leaving 18 bases between them. The DNA of the CDR3 is TGCGCCAGCAGCCAAGACCTCCCCACAGGGAGACTAGAGACCCAGTACTTC. Protein product: CASSQDLPTGRLETQYF.

This clonotype occurred many times. V is TRBV10-2 and J is TRBJ1-1; no clear D gene. The CDR3 has 14 residues. The germline V gene encodes CDR1 WSHSY and CDR2 SAAADI. Between the trimmed V and J ends, which lost 6 bases and 3 bases, there was a span of 14 bases. In nucleotides, the CDR3 is TGCGCCAGCAGGCAGAGGATTGGCGACACTGAAGCTTTCTTT. Translation gives CASRQRIGDTEAFF.

This rearrangement joins TRBV20-1 to TRBJ2-2, with no clear D. Trimming shortened V by 7 bases and J by 0 bases, and 9 bases separated the two germline ends. Germline V gives CDR1 DFQATT, CDR2 SNEGSKA (reference sequence). This CDR3 region has 13 residues. The chain's CDR3 is CSVEASNTGELFF. The CDR3, as DNA: TGCAGTGTTGAGGCTTCGAACACCGGGGAGCTGTTTTTT.

This chain links TRBV19 with TRBJ2-7; a weak D match, TRBD2 (7 bases). The CDR3 has 15 amino acids. V was clipped by 4 bases and J by 6 bases, with 19 bases between them. CDR1 is LNHDA, CDR2 SQIVND, per germline (reference sequence). CDR3 protein: CASSTGQRGKGEQYF. The CDR3 region has the DNA TGTGCCAGTAGTACTGGACAGCGGGGAAAAGGCGAGCAGTACTTC. The whole variable domain, remainder taken from reference TRBV19 and TRBJ2-7, is DGGITQSPKYLFRKEGQNVTLSCEQNLNHDAMYWYRQDPGQGLRLIYYSQIVNDFQKGDIAEGYSVSREKKESFPLTVTSAQKNPTAFYLCASSTGQRGKGEQYFGPGTRLTVT.

This clonotype has ten or more counts. The gene calls are TRBV7-9 and TRBJ2-3, with TRBD2 matching over 11 bases. CDR3 length equals 17 residues. J was trimmed by 2 bases and V by 5 bases; bases with no gene match: 9. Germline V gene data show CDR1 as SEHNR and CDR2 as FQNEAQ (reference sequence). The CDR3 DNA sequence: TGTGCCAGCAGCCAAGCGGGACTAGCGGCCACCACAGATACGCAGTATTTT. This sequence encodes CASSQAGLAATTDTQYF.

Many counts were recorded for this clonotype. The V gene is TRBV7-9, the J gene TRBJ1-1, with 8 bases identical to TRBD1. Losses at the gene ends were 5 bases for V and 8 bases for J; bases not matched to a gene: 7. CDR1 and CDR2 (germline): SEHNR, FQNEAQ (reference sequence). The CDR3 contains 13 residues. The CDR3 DNA follows: TGTGCCAGCAGCACGCGGACAGGGAGGGAAGCTTTCTTT. It is translated as CASSTRTGREAFF. Filled out from reference TRBV7-9 and TRBJ1-1, the complete variable domain reads DTGVSQNPRHKITKRGQNVTFRCDPISEHNRLYWYRQTLGQGPEFLTYFQNEAQLEKSRLLSDRFSAERPKGSFSTLEIQRTEQGDSAMYLCASSTRTGREAFFGQGTRLTVV.

This clonotype turned up a few times. CDR3 DNA: TGTGCCAGCAGTCAGGGGACAGCTGCCGGGGAGCTGTTTTTT. Its protein is CASSQGTAAGELFF. The chain employs TRBV27 and TRBJ2-2, with 7 bases fitting TRBD1. CDR1 is MNHEY and CDR2 is SMNVEV in the germline V gene (reference sequence). The CDR3 contains 14 residues. V lost 5 bases, J lost 6 bases, and 6 bases stayed unmatched.

This chain's CDR3 is CASSFRTSGGTGELFF. CDR3 DNA sequence: TGTGCCAGCAGCTTTCGGACTAGCGGGGGCACCGGGGAGCTGTTTTTT. V gene TRBV7-9 combines with J gene TRBJ2-2, with 13 bases lining up with TRBD2. From germline, CDR1 is SEHNR and CDR2 FQNEAQ (reference sequence). This CDR3 is built from 16 residues. V lost 3 bases and J lost 4; bases outside the gene matches: 2.

This clonotype was seen repeatedly, ten times or more. The rearrangement links TRBV7-9 to TRBJ1-1; weak D call: TRBD1 (6 bases). CDR1 is SEHNR and CDR2 is FQNEAQ in the germline V gene (reference sequence). The CDR3 contains 16 residues. V gave up 1 base and J gave up 3 bases, with 15 bases separating them. For the CDR3, the DNA is TGTGCCAGCAGCTTAGTAGGGGCAGGGGCATACACTGAAGCTTTCTTT. It is translated as CASSLVGAGAYTEAFF.

This clonotype is a singleton in its sample. This likely comes from a read error, as the CDR3 has no conserved phenylalanine or tryptophan at its end. V is TRBV28 and J is TRBJ1-4; D not certain. The CDR3 covers 15 residues. Germline values: CDR1 MDHEN, CDR2 SYDVKM. V gave up 4 bases and J gave up 7 bases, with 16 bases separating them. The CDR3 is CASSYLAGWSEKLFS. The CDR3 nucleotides read TGTGCCAGCAGTTATCTGGCTGGCTGGAGTGAAAAACTGTTTTCT.

This clonotype was picked up many times. The rearrangement uses TRBV4-2 and TRBJ2-7, with unresolved D. Germline CDR1 reads LGHNA; CDR2 reads YNFKEQ. The CDR3 is 15 residues long. V shed 0 bases and J shed 5 bases, with 14 bases lying between them. Here the CDR3 reads CASSQDVTGGDEQYF. The CDR3 region has the DNA TGTGCCAGCAGCCAAGACGTGACCGGCGGAGACGAGCAGTACTTC.

This clonotype has at least ten counts. The chain combines TRBV10-3 with TRBJ2-2; the D gene is possibly TRBD1 (5 bases). Trimming pared 0 bases from V and 1 base from J, leaving 12 bases between. CDR1 and CDR2 from the germline V gene are ENHRY and SYGVKD. The CDR3 covers 17 residues. CDR3 residues: CAISESPATENTGELFF. Here the CDR3 DNA reads TGTGCCATCAGTGAGTCCCCCGCGACAGAGAACACCGGGGAGCTGTTTTTT.

This clonotype was found many times. V usage is TRBV11-2 and J usage is TRBJ2-3, with TRBD1 as a possible D gene (6 bases). CDR3 length: 12 residues. V dropped 11 bases and J dropped 6 bases, with 15 bases sitting between them. Germline loops: CDR1 SGHAT, CDR2 FQNNGV. DNA for the CDR3: TGTGCCTCCCGTGGGGGCGCGGATACGCAGTATTTT. Its translation is CASRGGADTQYF.

In its sample, this clonotype was seen a few times. This chain joins TRBV11-2 and TRBJ2-1; TRBD1 aligns across 8 bases. Germline CDR1 reads SGHAT; CDR2 reads FQNNGV. The J segment lost 8 bases and the V segment lost 2 bases, leaving 8 bases of the junction unmatched. The CDR3 contains 15 residues. This CDR3 is CASSLSRTGFDEQFF. In nucleotides, the CDR3 is TGTGCCAGCAGCTTATCCCGGACAGGGTTCGATGAGCAGTTCTTC.

This clonotype was seen ten or more times. The chain uses TRBV4-1 and TRBJ1-1; tentatively, D is TRBD1 (6 bases). Between the trimmed V and J ends, which lost 3 bases and 4 bases, there was a span of 12 bases. The CDR3 runs 14 residues. Germline V gene sequence: CDR1 MGHRA, CDR2 YSYEKL. CDR3 DNA sequence: TGCGCCAGCAGCCACCAACAGGGTAGCACTGAAGCTTTCTTT. Translated: CASSHQQGSTEAFF.